Each of the 26 T cell receptor beta chains below was sequenced from the same sample in a study of shared clonotypes between healthy human individuals. TCRdb's copy holds only in-frame clones and misses some; the assay was immunoSEQ multiplex PCR. Among about half a million clones listed, roughly 80% were seen once. Sequenced material: PBMCs. The receptors here all came from a middle-aged woman in good health. Some clones in this sample may be carry-over from other donors' samples.

Note on this clone: Other DNA sequences in the sample encode the same CDR3. V usage is TRBV15 and J usage is TRBJ2-7, with D uncertain. This CDR3 has 14 residues. V lost 5 bases to trimming and J lost 3 bases, with 14 bases between them. In germline, CDR1 is LNHNV, CDR2 YYDKDF (reference sequence). CDR3 DNA: TGTGCCACCAGCCCGGAAGGCGTGGGCTACGAGCAGTACTTC. Protein product: CATSPEGVGYEQYF.

About this clone itself: This likely came from a read error, as a far larger clone is one base away. This sample also contains other DNA sequences that code for the same CDR3. The V and J genes are TRBV4-2 and TRBJ2-3, with TRBD2 matching 11 bases. Germline values: CDR1 LGHNA, CDR2 YNFKEQ. This CDR3 spans 16 amino acids. For the CDR3, the DNA is TGTGCCAGCAGCGCCCGTCTAGCGGGAGGAGGAGATACACAGTATTTT. It is translated as CASSARLAGGGDTQYF.

This sequence joins TRBV10-3 and TRBJ2-7; D may be TRBD2 (7 bases). Trimming stripped 0 bases from V and 3 bases from J, with 15 bases between. CDR1 is ENHRY, CDR2 SYGVKD, per germline. The CDR3 length is 16 residues. The CDR3 is CAISESKGEGFYEQYF. CDR3 coding DNA: TGTGCCATCAGTGAGTCGAAGGGGGAGGGATTCTACGAGCAGTACTTC.

V usage is TRBV29-1 and J usage is TRBJ1-1, with D perhaps TRBD1 (5 bases). Trimming pared 7 bases from V and 5 bases from J, leaving 17 bases between. Germline CDR1 reads SQVTM; CDR2 reads ANQGSEA. This CDR3 has 13 residues. The chain's CDR3 is CSGVLEGWTEAFF. The CDR3 nucleotides are TGCAGCGGCGTCCTAGAGGGGTGGACTGAAGCTTTCTTT.

The chain carries TRBV28 and TRBJ2-1; the D is unclear. The CDR3 runs 14 residues. The V and J ends lost 4 bases and 6 bases respectively, with 13 bases between them. CDR1 is MDHEN, CDR2 SYDVKM, per germline. CDR3 coding DNA: TGTGCCAGCAGTTCTCGTCCCGACCGCAATGAGCAGTTCTTC. It yields the protein CASSSRPDRNEQFF.

The chain links TRBV5-1 to TRBJ2-2; 7 positions agree with TRBD2. The CDR3 sequence is 16 residues long. Trimming took 5 bases from V and 1 from J; bases not matched to a gene: 8. Per germline, CDR1 SGHRS and CDR2 YFSETQ. The CDR3 reads CASSLTSRGNTGELFF. In DNA form, the CDR3 reads TGCGCCAGCAGTTTGACTAGCCGTGGGAACACCGGGGAGCTGTTTTTT.

The chain has TRBV6-1 and TRBJ2-7, with a tentative D call TRBD2 (6 bases). V lost 9 bases, J lost 3 bases, and 9 bases lay in between. The CDR3 spans 11 residues. The germline V gene encodes CDR1 MNHNS and CDR2 SASEGT. The CDR3 region is CASTSSYEQYF. The CDR3 DNA sequence: TGTGCCAGTACTAGCAGCTACGAGCAGTACTTC.

The rearrangement joins TRBV10-3 to TRBJ1-1; weak D call: TRBD1 (5 bases). The V end lost 5 bases, the J end lost 3 bases, and 7 bases lay between the germline ends. Germline lookup yields CDR1 ENHRY and CDR2 SYGVKD. This CDR3 comprises 12 residues. CDR3 in DNA: TGTGCCATCAGTCGCAGGGACACTGAAGCTTTCTTT. It encodes CAISRRDTEAFF.

This chain connects TRBV14 to TRBJ1-4; D is unclear. This CDR3 has 13 residues. Trimming pared 4 bases from V and 8 bases from J, leaving 11 bases between. The germline CDR1 and CDR2 sequences are SGHDN and FVKESK. CDR3 DNA: TGTGCCAGCAGCCTACATGGGGTGGAAAAACTGTTTTTT. Protein product: CASSLHGVEKLFF. The full variable domain, with the rest looked up from reference TRBV14 and TRBJ1-4, is EAGVTQFPSHSVIEKGQTVTLRCDPISGHDNLYWYRRVMGKEIKFLLHFVKESKQDESGMPNNRFLAERTGGTYSTLKVQPAELEDSGVYFCASSLHGVEKLFFGSGTQLSVL.

This chain connects TRBV7-8 to TRBJ1-1; 7 nucleotides match TRBD1. CDR1 and CDR2 (germline): SGHVS, FQNEAQ. This CDR3 region has 12 residues. V shed 3 bases and J 7 bases; nucleotides not matched to a gene: 2. Here the CDR3 reads CASSFWTGEAFF. As DNA, the CDR3 is TGTGCCAGCAGCTTTTGGACAGGTGAAGCTTTCTTT.

This clone has more than one count but fewer than ten. The CDR3 DNA is TGTGCCAGCAGCACCGCCGGGACAGGGCTCTCCTACGAGCAGTACTTC. This codes for CASSTAGTGLSYEQYF. The chain recombines TRBV7-2 with TRBJ2-7, with TRBD1 identical over 9 bases. Looked up from germline, CDR1 is SGHTA and CDR2 is FQGNSA. The CDR3 consists of 16 residues. With 5 bases clipped from V and 0 bases from J, the junction kept 8 bases outside the gene matches.

This clone was seen once. This chain connects TRBV19 to TRBJ1-1; no clear D gene. The V end was cut by 5 bases, the J end by 4 bases, with 14 bases between. The germline V gene encodes CDR1 LNHDA and CDR2 SQIVND (reference sequence). This CDR3 has 14 residues. The CDR3 coding sequence is TGTGCCAGTAGTCCGAGGGAGTCGGGCACTGAAGCTTTCTTT. Translation: CASSPRESGTEAFF.

This clone was seen more than once but under ten times. This rearrangement joins TRBV10-2 to TRBJ2-7; 10 positions match TRBD2. This CDR3 spans 15 amino acids. Germline lookup yields CDR1 WSHSY and CDR2 SAAADI. V lost 0 bases and J lost 6; bases outside the gene matches: 5. Written as DNA, the CDR3 is TGCGCCAGCAGTGAGTCGGCTAGCGGGAGTGGCGAGCAGTACTTC. Translating it yields CASSESASGSGEQYF.

This clone appeared once. This chain links TRBV7-6 with TRBJ1-1; tentative D call: TRBD1 (6 bases). V shed 5 bases and J shed 1 base, with 14 bases lying between them. Germline lookup yields CDR1 SGHVS and CDR2 FNYEAQ. The CDR3 is 15 residues long. The chain's CDR3 is CASSKGWDTNTEAFF. Here the CDR3 DNA reads TGTGCCAGCAGCAAGGGCTGGGACACGAACACTGAAGCTTTCTTT.

The chain employs TRBV7-2 and TRBJ2-1; the match to TRBD2 covers 8 bases. V shed 6 bases and J 0 bases; nucleotides not matched to a gene: 7. The CDR3 is 16 residues long. In germline, CDR1 is SGHTA, CDR2 FQGNSA. CDR3 sequence (DNA): TGTGCCAGCAGTTACACTAGCGGCCCCTCCTACAATGAGCAGTTCTTC. Its translation: CASSYTSGPSYNEQFF.

This sequence joins TRBV2 and TRBJ2-4; D might be TRBD1 (5 bases). Between the trimmed V and J ends, which lost 6 bases and 2 bases, there was a span of 8 bases. The CDR3 length is 13 residues. CDR1 and CDR2 from the germline V gene are SNHLY and FYNNEI. CDR3 DNA sequence: TGTGCCAGCAGGGCAGGGCCCAAAAACATTCAGTACTTC. Translation: CASRAGPKNIQYF.

There are many counts of this clone. The chain joins TRBV6-1 to TRBJ2-7; 14 nucleotides line up with TRBD2. CDR1 MNHNS and CDR2 SASEGT come from the germline V gene. The junction had 10 bases not matched to a gene; V was cut back by 8 bases and J by 7 bases. CDR3 length equals 15 residues. The CDR3 is CASGGLAGVPEEQYF. Here the CDR3 DNA reads TGTGCCAGCGGGGGACTAGCGGGAGTTCCTGAGGAGCAGTACTTC.

The V call is TRBV5-1, the J call TRBJ2-5; D might be TRBD1 (5 bases). The V end was cut by 0 bases, the J end by 4 bases, with 7 bases between. The CDR3 loop spans 13 amino acids. Looked up from germline, CDR1 is SGHRS and CDR2 is YFSETQ. In DNA form, the CDR3 reads TGCGCCAGCAGCTTGGGGCAGGGAGAGACCCAGTACTTC. Protein product: CASSLGQGETQYF.

The chain links TRBV6-5 to TRBJ2-5; TRBD1 is a possible D gene (6 bases). Germline V lookup: CDR1 MNHEY, CDR2 SVGAGI. Trimming took off 7 bases at V and 5 bases at J, with 17 bases between the two ends. The CDR3 loop spans 14 amino acids. The CDR3, as DNA: TGTGCCAGCACCCAACCAGGGGAGCGGGAGACCCAGTACTTC. This encodes CASTQPGERETQYF.

The rearrangement links TRBV5-3 to TRBJ2-7; weak D call: TRBD1 (6 bases). TRBV5-3 is an open reading frame, and its role is uncertain. V shed 4 bases and J shed 0 bases, with 8 bases lying between them. There are 13 residues in the CDR3. The CDR3 spells CARSRDNSYEQYF. The CDR3, as DNA: TGTGCCAGAAGCCGGGACAACTCCTACGAGCAGTACTTC.

The rearrangement uses TRBV4-2 and TRBJ1-2; tentative D call: TRBD1 (5 bases). V was pared by 0 bases and J by 0 bases, with 11 bases between. The germline V gene encodes CDR1 LGHNA and CDR2 YNFKEQ. The CDR3 sequence is 16 residues long. Here the CDR3 reads CASSQDGADTNYGYTF. Here the CDR3 DNA reads TGTGCCAGCAGCCAAGATGGGGCAGATACTAACTATGGCTACACCTTC.

This chain links TRBV13 with TRBJ1-4; weak D call: TRBD1 (6 bases). This CDR3 contains 16 residues. The V and J ends lost 0 bases and 10 bases respectively, with 18 bases between them. Germline V gives CDR1 PRHDT, CDR2 FYEKMQ (reference sequence). As DNA, the CDR3 is TGTGCCAGCAGCTTAGGGTGGACAGATGATCGTGCAAAACTGTTTTTT. It encodes CASSLGWTDDRAKLFF.

The V call is TRBV5-1, the J call TRBJ2-7; TRBD2 matches 7 bases. This CDR3 region has 13 residues. From germline, CDR1 is SGHRS and CDR2 YFSETQ. V dropped 4 bases and J dropped 3; count of bases not matched to a gene: 4. The CDR3 coding sequence is TGCGCCAGCAGCCCCGGGACTAACTACGAGCAGTACTTC. This sequence encodes CASSPGTNYEQYF.

The chain couples TRBV7-3 to TRBJ1-1; 12 positions agree with TRBD1. This CDR3 region has 18 residues. CDR1 and CDR2 from the germline V gene are SGHTA and FQGTGA. V was clipped by 1 base and J by 1 base; unmatched bases: 7. As DNA, the CDR3 is TGTGCCAGCAGCTTAAACCCCGGGACAGGGGGCCCGAACACTGAAGCTTTCTTT. Encoded protein: CASSLNPGTGGPNTEAFF.

The chain combines TRBV29-1 with TRBJ2-3; D is uncertain. The V gene lost 2 bases and the J gene lost 0 bases, with 9 bases spanning the gap. CDR3 length: 14 amino acids. CDR1 and CDR2 (germline): SQVTM, ANQGSEA. The CDR3 DNA sequence: TGCAGCGTTGAAACGGCGGATAGCACAGATACGCAGTATTTT. This gives the protein CSVETADSTDTQYF.

This clone was seen a single time. The chain joins TRBV11-3 to TRBJ2-1; D is uncertain. The CDR3 runs 15 residues. The germline CDR1 and CDR2 sequences are SGHNT and YENEEA. Deletions cut 1 base from V and 1 base from J, with 8 bases between. The CDR3 sequence: CASSLGGPSYNEQFF. The CDR3 region has the DNA TGTGCCAGCAGCTTAGGGGGTCCATCCTACAATGAGCAGTTCTTC.